This TCR beta chain emerged from a study of blood T cell repertoires in COVID-19. Study context: Acute and convalescent COVID-19 samples came from the United States, Italy and Spain.

Losses at the gene ends were 1 base for V and 0 bases for J; bases not matched to a gene: 4. Germline CDR1 and CDR2: SGHTA and FQGNSA. The CDR3 is 16 amino acids. Libraries were prepared by immunoSEQ multiplex PCR; TCRdb keeps only in-frame clonotypes and omits some of them. The sample yields about 220,000 clones, more than 80% seen once. Cohorts were assigned according to the clinical history that participants reported. The chain carries TRBV7-2 and TRBJ2-3, with TRBD2 matching 7 bases. Sequenced material: PBMCs or T cells enriched from blood (not recorded which). The clonotype was recovered from a woman aged 40 to 49 with acute COVID-19. CDR3 DNA sequence: TGTGCCAGCAGCTTAGTTGGAGCGGGGAGCACAGATACGCAGTATTTT. As protein: CASSLVGAGSTDTQYF.